What follows is one T cell receptor beta chain and its context. The antigen remains unidentified. These data originate in a study of cytomegalovirus exposure and HLA in healthy donors. With 60 Vbeta and 13 Jbeta primers, the PCR was carried out. TCRdb keeps only in-frame clones here, not all; method: immunoSEQ multiplex PCR. Seen in this sample are around 50,000 clones; the ten most common clones hold 2.1%. Study findings and constraints: Prior analysis indicated that the majority of TCR beta V segments exhibited productivity approximately 87% or approximately 30% of the time.

This CDR3 comprises 14 residues. Germline V gene lookup returns CDR1 SGHTS and CDR2 YDEGEE. Trimming pared 7 bases from V and 5 bases from J, leaving 18 bases between. Specimen: PBMCs. This receptor was obtained from a woman in her thirties or forties in good health and CMV-seronegative. The chain recombines TRBV5-8 with TRBJ1-1; a possible D gene is TRBD1 (6 bases). The DNA for the CDR3 is TGTGCCAGCTCTCGGGGGGGGCTGGAAACTGAAGCTTTCTTT. It encodes CASSRGGLETEAFF.